This TCR beta chain was retrieved from a study of blood T cell repertoires in COVID-19. On the study more broadly: Samples taken during acute and convalescent COVID-19 were collected in the United States, Italy and Spain.

Sequencing used immunoSEQ multiplex PCR; TCRdb keeps in-frame clones, though not all of them. The sample holds 140,000 to 150,000 clones; 80% to 90% are singletons and the top ten take roughly 8%. The J segment lost 3 bases and the V segment lost 0 bases, leaving 12 bases of the junction unmatched. CDR3 size: 18 residues. Per germline, CDR1 SEHNR and CDR2 FQNEAQ (reference sequence). Sequenced material: peripheral blood. The chain has TRBV7-9 and TRBJ1-2; 8 bases align to TRBD1. This sequence originates from a woman aged 55-69 years with COVID-19, enrolled during active disease. This CDR3 reads CASSLAELTGEEYYGYTF. As DNA, the CDR3 is TGTGCCAGCAGCTTAGCGGAATTGACAGGGGAGGAGTACTATGGCTACACCTTC.